A selection of T cell receptor beta chains follows, all from one sample in a study of graft-versus-host responses after intestinal transplantation. These receptors' targets are unknown. Profiled with immunoSEQ multiplex PCR; TCRdb holds only in-frame clones, not every one. This sample has tens of thousands of clones, with more than 85% found just once. The source material was unstimulated CD8+ T cells sorted from spleen or lymph node cells, sampled before transplant. These receptors were collected from a human donor who was the organ donor for an intestinal transplant. The CDR3 runs from the conserved cysteine through the conserved F or W. D genes are given only for firm matches. Not all rows give a size; the values are once, few, many and, for expanded clones, a class.

d_call	v_call	j_call	clone_size	cdr3_aa	cdr3_nt
TRBD2	TRBV7-2	TRBJ2-7	NA	CASSFQTSGTPYEQYF	TGTGCCAGCAGCTTTCAGACTAGCGGGACCCCCTACGAGCAGTACTTC
NA	TRBV18	TRBJ1-1	NA	CASSLLQGLGTEAFF	TGTGCCAGCTCACTACTACAGGGTTTGGGCACTGAAGCTTTCTTT
TRBD2	TRBV28	TRBJ2-7	NA	CASSSRLAGAYEQYF	TGTGCCAGCAGTTCCCGACTAGCGGGGGCCTACGAGCAGTACTTC
TRBD2	TRBV28	TRBJ2-5	NA	CASSLGLAGVAETQYF	TGTGCCAGCAGCCTGGGACTAGCGGGAGTGGCAGAGACCCAGTACTTC
NA	TRBV2	TRBJ2-1	NA	CASSERAGPAGGNEQFF	TGTGCCAGCAGTGAAAGGGCTGGGCCTGCTGGAGGCAATGAGCAGTTCTTC
NA	TRBV16	TRBJ2-7	NA	CASSQWSQGDEQYF	TGTGCCAGCAGCCAATGGTCACAGGGCGACGAGCAGTACTTC
NA	TRBV7-9	TRBJ2-7	NA	CASSFGQSYEQYF	TGTGCCAGCAGCTTCGGACAATCCTACGAGCAGTACTTC
TRBD2	TRBV27	TRBJ2-1	NA	CASSLTVLAGGYEQFF	TGTGCCAGCAGTTTAACTGTACTAGCGGGAGGGTATGAGCAGTTCTTC
TRBD2	TRBV10-1	TRBJ2-2	NA	CASSELPWTSGRLVTGELFF	TGCGCCAGCAGTGAGCTCCCTTGGACTAGCGGGAGATTGGTCACCGGGGAGCTGTTTTTT
NA	TRBV6-5	TRBJ1-2	NA	CASSYGGTGYTF	TGTGCCAGCAGTTACGGGGGGACTGGCTACACCTTC
NA	TRBV28	TRBJ1-2	NA	CASSSFQGMGYGYTF	TGTGCCAGCAGTTCCTTCCAGGGGATGGGCTATGGCTACACCTTC
TRBD2	TRBV19	TRBJ2-7	NA	CASSTSGNYEQYF	TGTGCCAGTAGTACTAGCGGGAACTACGAGCAGTACTTC
NA	TRBV4-1	TRBJ2-7	NA	CASSRTADRPDYEQYF	TGCGCCAGCAGCCGCACGGCCGACAGGCCGGACTACGAGCAGTACTTC
NA	TRBV27	TRBJ2-5	NA	CASSQLIGETQYF	TGTGCCAGCAGTCAACTTATCGGTGAGACCCAGTACTTC
NA	TRBV9	TRBJ2-5	NA	CASSVGRWSRGGKETQYF	TGTGCCAGCAGCGTAGGAAGATGGTCGAGGGGGGGGAAAGAGACCCAGTACTTC
NA	TRBV10-3	TRBJ2-3	NA	CAITRGGLSTDTQYF	TGTGCCATCACGAGGGGGGGGCTTAGCACAGATACGCAGTATTTT
TRBD1	TRBV19	TRBJ1-1	NA	CASRGGTGGTLNTEAFF	TGTGCCAGTAGGGGGGGGACAGGGGGCACATTGAACACTGAAGCTTTCTTT
NA	TRBV4-2	TRBJ2-7	once	CASSHPAFYEQYF	TGTGCCAGCAGCCATCCAGCGTTCTACGAGCAGTACTTC
NA	TRBV13	TRBJ2-3	once	CASSPVHQGTGTDTQYF	TGTGCCAGCAGCCCAGTCCACCAGGGCACCGGGACAGATACGCAGTATTTT
NA	TRBV5-1	TRBJ2-1	NA	CASSPGLNNEQFF	TGCGCCAGCAGTCCGGGACTCAACAATGAGCAGTTCTTC
TRBD2	TRBV18	TRBJ2-3	NA	CASSPGTSGYTDTQYF	TGTGCCAGCTCACCCGGGACTAGCGGATACACAGATACGCAGTATTTT
TRBD2	TRBV28	TRBJ2-3	NA	CASSFDSGLAGDRYTQYF	TGTGCCAGCAGTTTCGATTCGGGGCTAGCGGGAGACCGCTATACGCAGTATTTT
NA	TRBV28	TRBJ1-2	NA	CASSLGRVSGYTF	TGTGCCAGCAGCCTAGGGAGGGTTAGCGGCTACACCTTC
NA	TRBV6-1	TRBJ1-5	NA	CASSEAPGGPRQPQHF	TGTGCCAGCAGTGAAGCCCCAGGAGGCCCCCGGCAGCCCCAGCATTTT
NA	TRBV28	TRBJ1-5	NA	CASSLLTPGIDQPQHF	TGTGCCAGCAGTTTATTAACCCCAGGCATAGATCAGCCCCAGCATTTT
TRBD1	TRBV4-1	TRBJ1-5	NA	CASSQDPGTGNQPQHF	TGCGCCAGCAGCCAAGATCCGGGGACAGGGAATCAGCCCCAGCATTTT
TRBD2	TRBV2	TRBJ2-7	once	CASSDWRPRLAGMNEQYF	TGTGCCAGCAGTGACTGGAGGCCTCGACTAGCGGGAATGAACGAGCAGTACTTC
NA	TRBV21-1	TRBJ2-7	NA	CASKGTRDRVSYEQYF	TGTGCCAGCAAGGGGACCCGGGACAGGGTCTCCTACGAGCAGTACTTC
NA	TRBV19	TRBJ1-1	NA	CASSISLQGLFLGTEAFF	TGTGCCAGTAGTATAAGCCTGCAGGGGTTGTTTTTAGGGACTGAAGCTTTCTTT
NA	TRBV10-3	TRBJ2-7	NA	CAISESPDRIYEQYF	TGTGCCATCAGTGAGTCTCCAGACAGGATATACGAGCAGTACTTC
TRBD1	TRBV19	TRBJ2-3	NA	CASSVAIGQGRTDTQYF	TGTGCCAGTAGTGTAGCGATCGGACAGGGGAGGACAGATACGCAGTATTTT
TRBD1	TRBV4-3	TRBJ2-3	NA	CASSQRGQITDTQYF	TGCGCCAGCAGCCAAAGGGGACAGATCACAGATACGCAGTATTTT
TRBD1	TRBV13	TRBJ2-7	NA	CASSLGIQGGSGGYEQYF	TGTGCCAGCAGCTTAGGAATACAGGGGGGCAGTGGAGGATACGAGCAGTACTTC
TRBD1	TRBV2	TRBJ1-1	NA	CASCLQGSYMNTEAFF	TGTGCCAGCTGTTTACAGGGGTCCTACATGAACACTGAAGCTTTCTTT
TRBD2	TRBV7-8	TRBJ2-1	NA	CASVGAGVGYNEQFF	TGTGCCAGCGTTGGGGCGGGAGTCGGCTACAATGAGCAGTTCTTC
NA	TRBV4-2	TRBJ1-1	NA	CASSQDYGEEAFF	TGTGCCAGCAGCCAAGATTACGGAGAAGAAGCTTTCTTT
TRBD2	TRBV28	TRBJ2-7	NA	CASRKRETYEQYF	TGTGCCAGCAGAAAGCGGGAGACCTACGAGCAGTACTTC
NA	TRBV10-1	TRBJ1-5	NA	CASSERVSGVRDSNQPQHF	TGCGCCAGCAGTGAGCGGGTGAGCGGGGTAAGGGATAGCAATCAGCCCCAGCATTTT
TRBD2	TRBV4-3	TRBJ2-3	NA	CASSQISGTFTDTQYF	TGCGCCAGCAGCCAAATTAGCGGGACATTCACAGATACGCAGTATTTT
NA	TRBV7-9	TRBJ2-1	NA	CASSPEYNEQFF	TGTGCCAGCAGCCCCGAGTACAATGAGCAGTTCTTC
TRBD2	TRBV30	TRBJ2-1	NA	CAWSVLLAGGEQFF	TGTGCCTGGAGTGTATTACTAGCGGGAGGTGAGCAGTTCTTC
NA	TRBV6-6	TRBJ1-1	NA	CASSGSEETEAFF	TGTGCCAGCAGTGGTTCCGAGGAAACTGAAGCTTTCTTT
NA	TRBV4-1	TRBJ1-1	NA	CASSQDGSGVGAFF	TGCGCCAGCAGCCAAGATGGGTCGGGGGTCGGAGCTTTCTTT
NA	TRBV19	TRBJ1-6	NA	CASSWEESYNSPLHF	TGTGCCAGTAGTTGGGAGGAGTCCTATAATTCACCCCTCCACTTT
TRBD1	TRBV9	TRBJ1-2	once	CASSVVGQGVGIYGYTF	TGTGCCAGCAGCGTAGTGGGACAGGGAGTCGGAATATATGGCTACACCTTC
TRBD1	TRBV19	TRBJ2-7	NA	CASTTGTGPDEQYF	TGTGCCAGTACCACCGGGACAGGGCCCGACGAGCAGTACTTC
NA	TRBV6-1	TRBJ2-7	NA	CASSEAPGQADEQYF	TGTGCCAGCAGTGAAGCGCCGGGACAAGCAGACGAGCAGTACTTC
NA	TRBV29-1	TRBJ2-1	once	CSVDRPQGDEQFF	TGCAGCGTTGATCGGCCCCAGGGCGATGAGCAGTTCTTC
NA	TRBV30	TRBJ2-3	few	CAWSARMIRSTDTQYF	TGTGCCTGGAGCGCGAGAATGATACGGAGCACAGATACGCAGTATTTT
TRBD2	TRBV6-5	TRBJ2-1	NA	CASSFRGDYYNEQFF	TGTGCCAGCAGTTTCCGGGGGGACTACTACAATGAGCAGTTCTTC
TRBD2	TRBV10-2	TRBJ2-3	NA	CASRLTSGRAPRGTDTQYF	TGCGCCAGCAGACTTACTAGCGGGAGGGCACCGAGGGGCACAGATACGCAGTATTTT
NA	TRBV27	TRBJ2-7	NA	CASRGPYEQYF	TGTGCCAGCAGGGGGCCCTACGAGCAGTACTTC